The 14 T cell receptor beta chains in this list originate from one sample, sequenced in a study of beta chain features in type 1 diabetes. Expressed TCRB transcripts were sequenced because the isolated RNA had all been reverse transcribed beforehand. Libraries were prepared by immunoSEQ multiplex PCR; TCRdb keeps only in-frame clonotypes and omits some of them. Here the sample spans approximately 400,000 clones, around 15% being singletons. The material sequenced was naive CD4+ T cells from blood. Source of these receptors: a woman aged 18-29 years in good health.

This clone has a handful of counts. This rearrangement joins TRBV18 to TRBJ2-1; D is possibly TRBD1 (6 bases). The length of the CDR3 is 13 residues. From germline, CDR1 is KGHSH and CDR2 LQKENI. V lost 3 bases to trimming and J lost 8 bases, with 11 bases between them. The CDR3 protein is CASSPRDKHEQFF. CDR3 nucleotide sequence: TGTGCCAGCTCACCCCGGGACAAACATGAGCAGTTCTTC.

This clone occurred a few times. This rearrangement joins TRBV4-1 to TRBJ2-3, with TRBD2 matching 8 bases. This CDR3 contains 16 residues. Germline assignment: CDR1 MGHRA and CDR2 YSYEKL. J gave up 1 base and V 1 base, and 4 bases lay outside the gene matches. CDR3 nucleotide sequence: TGCGCCAGCAGCCAAGTCCGGCGGGAGGGCACAGATACGCAGTATTTT. Protein: CASSQVRREGTDTQYF.

The J gene is TRBJ2-4, the V gene TRBV18; D is perhaps TRBD1 (6 bases). V lost 6 bases, J lost 7 bases, and 10 bases lay in between. Germline values: CDR1 KGHSH, CDR2 LQKENI. The CDR3 is 12 residues long. The CDR3 loop is CASSLDRNIQYF. The CDR3, as DNA: TGTGCCAGCTCGCTCGACAGGAACATTCAGTACTTC.

DNA of the CDR3: TGTGCCTCCTCTTACGGTTCTCGGGGCTACACCTTC. Residues: CASSYGSRGYTF. The chain is built from TRBV30 and TRBJ1-2, with D unclear. The germline V gene has CDR1 GTSNPN and CDR2 SVGIG (reference sequence). Trimming took off 7 bases at V and 8 bases at J, with 17 bases between the two ends. This CDR3 is built from 12 residues. Complete variable domain (other parts from reference TRBV30 and TRBJ1-2): SQTIHQWPATLVQPVGSPLSLECTVEGTSNPNLYWYRQAAGRGLQLLFYSVGIGQISSEVPQNLSASRPQDRQFILSSKKLLLSDSGFYLCASSYGSRGYTFGSGTRLTVV.

This sequence joins TRBV28 and TRBJ2-3, with D perhaps matching TRBD1 (5 bases). V lost 11 bases, J lost 4 bases, and 10 bases lay in between. The CDR3 extends over 11 amino acids. The germline gives CDR1 MDHEN, CDR2 SYDVKM. The CDR3 DNA follows: TGTGCCGCATTGGGGCCAGATACGCAGTATTTT. Translated: CAALGPDTQYF.

This clone was seen more than once but under ten times. The chain employs TRBV28 and TRBJ2-7, with D perhaps TRBD1 (5 bases). Trimming removed 3 bases at V and 0 bases at J, with 12 bases between. From germline, CDR1 is MDHEN and CDR2 SYDVKM. The CDR3 is 15 amino acids. This CDR3 is CASSLRQLSSYEQYF. DNA for the CDR3: TGTGCCAGCAGTTTGCGACAGTTGAGCTCCTACGAGCAGTACTTC.

This clone was counted only a few times. This chain uses TRBV11-2 with TRBJ1-2, with a tentative D call TRBD1 (6 bases). The CDR3 spans 15 residues. Germline lookup yields CDR1 SGHAT and CDR2 FQNNGV. V gave up 5 bases and J gave up 0 bases, with 13 bases separating them. CDR3 nucleotide sequence: TGTGCCAGCAGCCAGGGGTGGGGTGCTAACTATGGCTACACCTTC. Its protein product is CASSQGWGANYGYTF.

The chain couples TRBV30 to TRBJ1-1, with a possible D match to TRBD1 (5 bases). CDR1 GTSNPN and CDR2 SVGIG come from the germline V gene (reference sequence). V lost 8 bases, J lost 1 base, and 14 bases lay in between. This CDR3 has 13 amino acids. CDR3 nucleotides: TGTGCCGGGGGGTCGTTGAAGAACACTGAAGCTTTCTTT. Amino acid sequence: CAGGSLKNTEAFF. Full variable domain (outside the CDR3, taken from reference TRBV30 and TRBJ1-1): SQTIHQWPATLVQPVGSPLSLECTVEGTSNPNLYWYRQAAGRGLQLLFYSVGIGQISSEVPQNLSASRPQDRQFILSSKKLLLSDSGFYLCAGGSLKNTEAFFGQGTRLTVV.

The chain has TRBV2 and TRBJ2-3, with 8 bases matching TRBD2. This CDR3 contains 15 residues. CDR1 SNHLY and CDR2 FYNNEI come from the germline V gene. The V segment lost 3 bases and the J segment 2 bases; nucleotides outside the gene matches: 4. CDR3 loop: CASSEKTSDTDTQYF. The CDR3 DNA reads TGTGCCAGCAGTGAGAAGACTAGCGACACAGATACGCAGTATTTT.

The V call is TRBV30, the J call TRBJ1-4; D uncertain. Trimming removed 0 bases from V and 4 bases from J, with 6 bases in between. This CDR3 is 13 amino acids long. Germline CDR1 and CDR2: GTSNPN and SVGIG (reference sequence). The CDR3 is CAWSVFSNEKLFF. The CDR3 DNA follows: TGTGCCTGGAGTGTATTCAGTAATGAAAAACTGTTTTTT. Filled out from reference TRBV30 and TRBJ1-4, the complete variable domain reads SQTIHQWPATLVQPVGSPLSLECTVEGTSNPNLYWYRQAAGRGLQLLFYSVGIGQISSEVPQNLSASRPQDRQFILSSKKLLLSDSGFYLCAWSVFSNEKLFFGSGTQLSVL.

The CDR3, as DNA: TGTGCCAGTAGTATTGAGGACTCGAAGTACAATGAGCAGTTCTTC. Its translation is CASSIEDSKYNEQFF. The rearrangement uses TRBV19 and TRBJ2-1; D is perhaps TRBD2 (5 bases). CDR3 length: 15 residues. Germline V CDR1 and CDR2: LNHDA, SQIVND (reference sequence). The germline V and J ends were trimmed by 3 bases and 4 bases, with 13 bases remaining between them.

V usage is TRBV6-5 and J usage is TRBJ1-2; TRBD1 aligns across 7 bases. This CDR3 has 14 residues. Germline CDR1 is MNHEY and CDR2 is SVGAGI. After removal of 4 bases from V and 2 bases from J, the junction contained 4 bases not matched to a gene. In DNA, the CDR3 is TGTGCCAGCAGTTCACGGACAGGCAACTATGGCTACACCTTC. Residues: CASSSRTGNYGYTF.

This clone was detected a few times. The genes are TRBV7-9 and TRBJ1-2; 8 bases are a match to TRBD1. The V gene end was trimmed by 1 base and the J gene end by 2 bases; junction bases not matched to a gene: 0. This CDR3 has 14 residues. The germline gives CDR1 SEHNR, CDR2 FQNEAQ (reference sequence). In DNA, the CDR3 is TGTGCCAGCAGCTTAGGGGACAGGAACTATGGCTACACCTTC. This gives the protein CASSLGDRNYGYTF. Variable domain in full (rest from reference TRBV7-9 and TRBJ1-2): DTGVSQNPRHKITKRGQNVTFRCDPISEHNRLYWYRQTLGQGPEFLTYFQNEAQLEKSRLLSDRFSAERPKGSFSTLEIQRTEQGDSAMYLCASSLGDRNYGYTFGSGTRLTVV.

The chain links TRBV29-1 to TRBJ2-1; 7 positions match TRBD2. V was pared by 6 bases and J by 2 bases, with 7 bases of the junction left unmatched. This CDR3 is built from 14 residues. The V gene's germline CDR1 is SQVTM and CDR2 ANQGSEA. As DNA, the CDR3 is TGCAGCGTAGCATCTAGCGGAACCTACAATGAGCAGTTCTTC. Residues: CSVASSGTYNEQFF.